This TCR beta chain emerged from a study of response to subunit inactivated influenza vaccine. TCRdb reanalysed the RT-PCR reads using MiXCR and keeps one entry per CDR3 protein. Among 450,000 to 700,000 distinct CDR3 sequences, around 15% were seen once, and the ten largest hold more than 9.5%. This sequence originates from a man in his fifties who received an inactivated influenza vaccine. This sample comprised PBMCs from blood, obtained 11 to 12 days after vaccination.

The CDR3 DNA sequence: TGTGCCAGCAGTAGAGTGGTGGTTCTCTACAATGAGCAGTTCTTC. Its protein is CASSRVVVLYNEQFF. The chain links TRBV7-9 to TRBJ2-1; D is undetermined. Trimming left V 6 bases short and J 3 bases short, with 15 bases between. The CDR3 is made up of 15 amino acids. Germline assignment: CDR1 SEHNR and CDR2 FQNEAQ (reference sequence). The full variable domain, its missing parts supplied by reference TRBV7-9 and TRBJ2-1, is DTGVSQNPRHKITKRGQNVTFRCDPISEHNRLYWYRQTLGQGPEFLTYFQNEAQLEKSRLLSDRFSAERPKGSFSTLEIQRTEQGDSAMYLCASSRVVVLYNEQFFGPGTRLTVL.